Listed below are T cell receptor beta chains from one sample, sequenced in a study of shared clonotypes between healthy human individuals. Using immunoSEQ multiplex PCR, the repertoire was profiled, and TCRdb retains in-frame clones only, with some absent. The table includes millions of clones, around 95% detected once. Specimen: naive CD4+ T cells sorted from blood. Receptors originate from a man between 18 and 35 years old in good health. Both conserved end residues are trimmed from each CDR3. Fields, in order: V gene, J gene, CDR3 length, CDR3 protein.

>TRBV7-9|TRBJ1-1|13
ASSNQGALNTEAF
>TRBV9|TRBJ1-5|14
ASSVVRGSPNQPQH
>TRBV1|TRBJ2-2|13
TSSQALKDTGELF
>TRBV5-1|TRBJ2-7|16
ASSRGTSGGKVYYEQY
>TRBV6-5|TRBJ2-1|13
ASSSLAGALSEQF
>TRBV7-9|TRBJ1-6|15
ASSFLQGVAYNSPLH
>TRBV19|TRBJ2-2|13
ASSAGQGATGELF
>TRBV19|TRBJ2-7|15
ASSDSGLAGPSYEQY
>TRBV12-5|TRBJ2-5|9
ASGLRDRQY
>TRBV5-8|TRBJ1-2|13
ASSQGQGVVYGYT
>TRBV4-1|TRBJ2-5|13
ASSQGLRDQETQY
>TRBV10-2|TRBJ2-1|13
ASSRDPSSYNEQF
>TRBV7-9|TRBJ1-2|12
ASSLPEGDYGYT
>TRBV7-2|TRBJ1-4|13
ASSLGQLTNEKLF
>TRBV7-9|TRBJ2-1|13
ASSLGQAISNEQF
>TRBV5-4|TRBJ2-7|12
ASSYRDPPYEQY
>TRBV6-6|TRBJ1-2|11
ASSPGTVRGYT